Described below is a single T cell receptor (beta chain) sequence and its context. This may stem from a read error, because a much larger clone lies one nucleotide away. Primers used in a second PCR of about 7 to 12 cycles were a sample-barcoded 5' primer and a J-beta primer mix. From the 5' RACE reads, TCRdb called clonotypes with MiXCR, one entry per CDR3 protein. The top ten clones hold approximately 15% of a sample with roughly 900,000 distinct CDR3 sequences, around 26% of them seen once. This sample is part of a study of blood T cells in healthy people across ages. The CDR3 has 14 amino acids. Trimming left V 1 base short and J 8 bases short, with 14 bases between. Germline-derived CDR1 and CDR2 are LGHNA and YSLEER.

The specimen was blood. The V gene is TRBV4-3, the J gene TRBJ1-2; D is uncertain. This sequence was found in a woman older than 75 in good health. The CDR3 nucleotides read TGCGCCAGCAGCCAAGCCCGACAAGGTTCGGGCTACACCTTC. Its translation is CASSQARQGSGYTF.